The clone carrying this T cell receptor beta chain was counted many times. Germline V lookup: CDR1 MNHEY, CDR2 SVGEGT. The CDR3 covers 13 residues. Germline trimming cut 6 bases from V and 13 bases from J; bases unmatched to any gene: 14. TCRdb re-called the 5' RACE reads with MiXCR, one entry per CDR3 protein. The table records about 82,000 distinct CDR3 sequences, about 5.5% of them present only once. The source of the sample is a study of T cells of healthy individuals. The rearrangement joins TRBV6-2 or TRBV6-3 to TRBJ2-5; 7 nucleotides match TRBD2. The clonotype originates from a female donor in good health. This CDR3 reads CASSTGLVAGRYF. CDR3 nucleotide sequence: TGTGCCAGCAGCACAGGACTAGTTGCCGGCCGGTACTTC.